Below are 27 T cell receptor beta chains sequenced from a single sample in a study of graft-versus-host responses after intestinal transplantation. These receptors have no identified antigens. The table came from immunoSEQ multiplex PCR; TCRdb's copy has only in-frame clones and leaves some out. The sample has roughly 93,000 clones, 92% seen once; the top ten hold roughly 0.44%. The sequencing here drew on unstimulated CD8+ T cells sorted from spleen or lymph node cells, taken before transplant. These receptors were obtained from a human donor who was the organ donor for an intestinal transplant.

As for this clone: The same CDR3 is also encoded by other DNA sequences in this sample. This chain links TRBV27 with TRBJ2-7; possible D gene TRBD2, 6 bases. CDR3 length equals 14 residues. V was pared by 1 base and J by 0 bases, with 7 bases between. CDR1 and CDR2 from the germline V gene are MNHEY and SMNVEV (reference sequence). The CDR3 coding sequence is TGTGCCAGCAGTTTATTGGGGGGCTCCTACGAGCAGTACTTC. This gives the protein CASSLLGGSYEQYF.

The CDR3 protein is CASSPGGGLNEQFF. The CDR3 DNA reads TGTGCCAGCAGCCCGGGGGGGGGCCTTAATGAGCAGTTCTTC. The rearrangement joins TRBV7-6 to TRBJ2-1; 8 bases map to TRBD2. The CDR3 totals 14 residues. Germline V gene sequence: CDR1 SGHVS, CDR2 FNYEAQ. The trim removed 5 bases at V and 7 bases at J, leaving 7 bases unmatched.

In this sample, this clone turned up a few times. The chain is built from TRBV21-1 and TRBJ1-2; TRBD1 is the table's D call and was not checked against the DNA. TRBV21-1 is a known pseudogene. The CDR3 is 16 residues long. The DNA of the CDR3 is TGTGCCAGCAGCAAAGAGGGACAGCAAGGCAACTATGGCTACACCTTC. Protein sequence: CASSKEGQQGNYGYTF.

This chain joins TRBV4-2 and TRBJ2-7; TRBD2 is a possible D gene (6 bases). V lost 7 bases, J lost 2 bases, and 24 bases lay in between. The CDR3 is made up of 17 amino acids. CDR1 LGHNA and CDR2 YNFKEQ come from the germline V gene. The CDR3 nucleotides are TGTGCCAGCACCCCCACAAGTAGCCTGGGGACTGCCTACGAGCAGTACTTC. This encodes CASTPTSSLGTAYEQYF.

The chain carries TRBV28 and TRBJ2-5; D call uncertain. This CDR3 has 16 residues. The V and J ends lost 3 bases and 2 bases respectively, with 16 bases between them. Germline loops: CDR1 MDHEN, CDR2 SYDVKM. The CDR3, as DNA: TGTGCCAGCAGTTTTATTCTGGCAGGCCAACAAGAGACCCAGTACTTC. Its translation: CASSFILAGQQETQYF.

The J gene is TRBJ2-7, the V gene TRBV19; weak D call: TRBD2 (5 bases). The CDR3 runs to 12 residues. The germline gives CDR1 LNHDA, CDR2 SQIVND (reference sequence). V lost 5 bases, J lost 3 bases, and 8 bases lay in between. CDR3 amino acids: CASSFGGYEQYF. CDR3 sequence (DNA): TGTGCCAGTAGTTTCGGAGGCTACGAGCAGTACTTC. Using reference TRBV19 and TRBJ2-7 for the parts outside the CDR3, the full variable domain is DGGITQSPKYLFRKEGQNVTLSCEQNLNHDAMYWYRQDPGQGLRLIYYSQIVNDFQKGDIAEGYSVSREKKESFPLTVTSAQKNPTAFYLCASSFGGYEQYFGPGTRLTVT.

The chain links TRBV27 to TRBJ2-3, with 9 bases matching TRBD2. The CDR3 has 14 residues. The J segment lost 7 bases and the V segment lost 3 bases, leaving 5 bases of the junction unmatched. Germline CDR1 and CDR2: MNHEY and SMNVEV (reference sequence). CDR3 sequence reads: CASSLSSGAYTQYF. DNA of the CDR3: TGTGCCAGCAGTTTGTCTAGCGGGGCTTATACGCAGTATTTT.

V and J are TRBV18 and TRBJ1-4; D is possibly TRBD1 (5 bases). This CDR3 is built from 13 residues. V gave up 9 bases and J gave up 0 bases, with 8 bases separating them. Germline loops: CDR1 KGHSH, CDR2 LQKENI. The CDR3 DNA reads TGTGCCAGTGGACATGCAACTAATGAAAAACTGTTTTTT. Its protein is CASGHATNEKLFF.

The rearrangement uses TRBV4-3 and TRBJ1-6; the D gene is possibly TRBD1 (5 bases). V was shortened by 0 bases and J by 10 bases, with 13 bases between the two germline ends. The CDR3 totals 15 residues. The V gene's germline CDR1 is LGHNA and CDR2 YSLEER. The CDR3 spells CASSQDGGVGSPLHF. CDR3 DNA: TGCGCCAGCAGCCAAGACGGGGGGGTTGGGTCACCCCTCCACTTT.

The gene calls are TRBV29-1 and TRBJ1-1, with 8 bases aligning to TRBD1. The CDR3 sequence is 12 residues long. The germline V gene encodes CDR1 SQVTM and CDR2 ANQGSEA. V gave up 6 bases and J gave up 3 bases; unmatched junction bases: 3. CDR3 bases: TGCAGCGTCGAGGACAGGGACACTGAAGCTTTCTTT. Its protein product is CSVEDRDTEAFF.

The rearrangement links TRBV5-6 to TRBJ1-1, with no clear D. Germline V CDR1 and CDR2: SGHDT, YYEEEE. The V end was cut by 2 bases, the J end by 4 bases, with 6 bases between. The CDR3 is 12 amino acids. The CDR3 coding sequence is TGTGCCAGCAGCTTAATGCGCACTGAAGCTTTCTTT. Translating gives CASSLMRTEAFF.

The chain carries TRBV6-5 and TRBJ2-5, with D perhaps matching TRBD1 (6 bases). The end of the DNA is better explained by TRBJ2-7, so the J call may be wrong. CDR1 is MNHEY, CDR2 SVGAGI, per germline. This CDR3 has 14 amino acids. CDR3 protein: CASKPGHGSYEQYF. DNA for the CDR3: TGTGCCAGTAAACCGGGACACGGGTCCTACGAGCAGTACTTC.

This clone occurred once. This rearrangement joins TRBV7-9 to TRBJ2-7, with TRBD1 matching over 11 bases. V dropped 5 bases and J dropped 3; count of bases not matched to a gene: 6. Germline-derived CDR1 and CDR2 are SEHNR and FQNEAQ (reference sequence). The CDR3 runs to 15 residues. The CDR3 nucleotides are TGTGCCAGCAGCGCGGGACAGGGGGGAATCTACGAGCAGTACTTC. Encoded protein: CASSAGQGGIYEQYF.

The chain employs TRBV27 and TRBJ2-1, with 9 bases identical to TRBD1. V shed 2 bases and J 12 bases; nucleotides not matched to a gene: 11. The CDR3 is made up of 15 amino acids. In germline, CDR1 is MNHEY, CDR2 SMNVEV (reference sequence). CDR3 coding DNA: TGTGCCAGCAGTTTAGTGAGACAGGGGGTAAGGGGGCAGTTCTTC. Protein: CASSLVRQGVRGQFF.

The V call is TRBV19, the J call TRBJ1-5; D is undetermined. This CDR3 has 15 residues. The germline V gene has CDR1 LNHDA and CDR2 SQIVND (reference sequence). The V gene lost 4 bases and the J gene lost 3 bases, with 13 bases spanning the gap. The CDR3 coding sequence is TGTGCCAGTAGTACTTACAGCACCTACAATCAGCCCCAGCATTTT. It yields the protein CASSTYSTYNQPQHF.

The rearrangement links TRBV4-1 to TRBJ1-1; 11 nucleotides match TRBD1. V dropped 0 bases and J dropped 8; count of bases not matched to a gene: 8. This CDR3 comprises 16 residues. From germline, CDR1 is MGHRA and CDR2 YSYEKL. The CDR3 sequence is CASSQDRWTGGGEAFF. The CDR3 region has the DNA TGCGCCAGCAGCCAAGATCGCTGGACAGGGGGCGGCGAAGCTTTCTTT.

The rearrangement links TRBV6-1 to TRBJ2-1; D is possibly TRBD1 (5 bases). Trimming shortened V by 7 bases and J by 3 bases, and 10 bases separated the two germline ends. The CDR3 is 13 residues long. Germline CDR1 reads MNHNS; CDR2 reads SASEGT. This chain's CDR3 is CASIPDSYNEQFF. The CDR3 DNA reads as TGTGCCAGCATTCCCGACAGCTACAATGAGCAGTTCTTC.

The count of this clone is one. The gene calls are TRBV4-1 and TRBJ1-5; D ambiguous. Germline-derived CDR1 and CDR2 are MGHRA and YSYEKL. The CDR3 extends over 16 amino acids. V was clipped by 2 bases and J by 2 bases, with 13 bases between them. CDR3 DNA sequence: TGCGCCAGCAGCCAACGGGCGGGTAGTGGCAATCAGCCCCAGCATTTT. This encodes CASSQRAGSGNQPQHF.

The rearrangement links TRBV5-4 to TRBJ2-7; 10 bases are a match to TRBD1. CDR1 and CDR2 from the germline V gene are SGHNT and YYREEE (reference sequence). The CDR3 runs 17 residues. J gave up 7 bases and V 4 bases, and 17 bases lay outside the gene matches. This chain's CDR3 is CASSTWGAGTGVEEQYF. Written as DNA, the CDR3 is TGTGCCAGCAGCACATGGGGAGCCGGGACAGGGGTTGAGGAGCAGTACTTC.

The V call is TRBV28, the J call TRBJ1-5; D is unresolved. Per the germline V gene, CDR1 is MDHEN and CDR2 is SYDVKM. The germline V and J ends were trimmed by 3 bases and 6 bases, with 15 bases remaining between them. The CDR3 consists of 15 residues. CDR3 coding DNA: TGTGCCAGCAGTTTCCCTGGTACCGGCGGTCAGCCCCAGCATTTT. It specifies CASSFPGTGGQPQHF.

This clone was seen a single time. As DNA, the CDR3 is TGTGCCAGCGGACTAGCGGGGCGGAGCTCCTACGAGCAGTACTTC. Translating gives CASGLAGRSSYEQYF. The V gene is TRBV11-2, the J gene TRBJ2-7; 12 bases fit TRBD2. This CDR3 is 15 amino acids long. After removal of 8 bases from V and 0 bases from J, the junction contained 5 bases not matched to a gene. Per germline, CDR1 SGHAT and CDR2 FQNNGV.

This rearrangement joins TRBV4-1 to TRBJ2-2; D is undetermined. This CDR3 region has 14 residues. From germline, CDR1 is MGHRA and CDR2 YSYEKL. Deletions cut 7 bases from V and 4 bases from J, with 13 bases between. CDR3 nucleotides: TGCGCCAGCAATCACCCGGGTGGCACCGGGGAGCTGTTTTTT. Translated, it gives CASNHPGGTGELFF.

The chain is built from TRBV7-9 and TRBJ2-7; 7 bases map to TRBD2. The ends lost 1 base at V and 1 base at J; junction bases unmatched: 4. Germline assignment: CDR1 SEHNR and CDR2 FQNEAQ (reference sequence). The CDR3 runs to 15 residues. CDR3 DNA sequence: TGTGCCAGCAGCTTAGTAATCGGGGGGTCCTACGAGCAGTACTTC. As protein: CASSLVIGGSYEQYF.

CDR3 in amino acids: CASSQVESYEQYF. The CDR3 nucleotides read TGTGCCAGCAGCCAAGTTGAGTCCTACGAGCAGTACTTC. V gene TRBV4-2 combines with J gene TRBJ2-7; no firm D call. CDR3 size: 13 residues. Germline CDR1 reads LGHNA; CDR2 reads YNFKEQ. Trimming removed 1 base from V and 1 base from J, with 5 bases in between.

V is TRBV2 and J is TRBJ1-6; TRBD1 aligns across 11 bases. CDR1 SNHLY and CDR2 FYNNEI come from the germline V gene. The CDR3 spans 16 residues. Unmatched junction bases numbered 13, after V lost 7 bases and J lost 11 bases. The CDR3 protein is CASTPPTGTGGPPLHF. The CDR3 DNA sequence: TGTGCCAGCACTCCACCTACCGGGACAGGGGGTCCACCCCTCCACTTT.

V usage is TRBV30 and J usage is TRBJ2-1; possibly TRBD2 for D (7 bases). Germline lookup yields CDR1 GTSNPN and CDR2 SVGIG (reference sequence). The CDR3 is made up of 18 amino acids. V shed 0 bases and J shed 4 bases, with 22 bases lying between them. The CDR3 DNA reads TGTGCCTGGAGTGTAGGATCTCCCGGGGGAGGGGGATACAATGAGCAGTTCTTC. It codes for CAWSVGSPGGGGYNEQFF.

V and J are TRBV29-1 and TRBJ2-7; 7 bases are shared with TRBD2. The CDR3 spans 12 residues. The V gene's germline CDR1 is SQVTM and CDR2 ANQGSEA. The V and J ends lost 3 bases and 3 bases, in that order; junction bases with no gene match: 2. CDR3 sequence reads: CSVDRGDYEQYF. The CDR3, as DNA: TGCAGCGTTGATCGGGGGGACTACGAGCAGTACTTC.